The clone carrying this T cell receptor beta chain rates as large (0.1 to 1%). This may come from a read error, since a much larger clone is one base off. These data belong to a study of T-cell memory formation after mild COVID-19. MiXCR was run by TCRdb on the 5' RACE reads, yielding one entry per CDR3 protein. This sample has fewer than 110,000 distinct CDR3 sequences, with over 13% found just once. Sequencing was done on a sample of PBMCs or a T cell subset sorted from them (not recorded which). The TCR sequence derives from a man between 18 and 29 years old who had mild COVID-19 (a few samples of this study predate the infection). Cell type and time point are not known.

DNA of the CDR3: TGTGCCAGCAGCCACTGGGGGGGTACGCCCTACGAGCAGTACTTC. As protein: CASSHWGGTPYEQYF. This chain connects TRBV27 to TRBJ2-7; 7 nucleotides match TRBD2. V was pared by 6 bases and J by 2 bases, with 10 bases of the junction left unmatched. Germline V gene data show CDR1 as MNHEY and CDR2 as SMNVEV (reference sequence). The CDR3 runs 15 residues.